The rows below give T cell receptor beta chains drawn from one sample of a study of blood T cell repertoires in COVID-19. The method was immunoSEQ multiplex PCR; TCRdb's version includes in-frame clones alone and lacks a portion of them. This table holds 150,000 or so clones, roughly four fifths found once. Sequencing was done on a sample of peripheral blood. These TCRs come from a woman at least 80 years old with acute or convalescent COVID-19. Both conserved end residues are part of each CDR3. D genes are given only for firm matches. For some rows the clone size is stated as once, few or many, or as a class when expanded; others skip it.

CDR3: CASSRGTVEQYF
DNA: TGTGCCAGCAGCAGAGGGACAGTCGAGCAGTACTTC
J: TRBJ2-7
V: TRBV6-6
D: TRBD1
size: .

CDR3: CASSQTGGLGAFF
DNA: TGCGCCAGCAGCCAAACCGGGGGGTTAGGAGCTTTCTTT
J: TRBJ1-1
V: TRBV4-3
D: .
size: .

CDR3: CASSSREYGSPLHF
DNA: TGTGCCAGCAGCTCCCGGGAGTATGGTTCACCCCTCCACTTT
J: TRBJ1-6
V: TRBV5-4
D: .
size: .

CDR3: CASSLLGVSNQPQHF
DNA: TGTGCCAGCAGTTTGCTAGGGGTGAGCAATCAGCCCCAGCATTTT
J: TRBJ1-5
V: TRBV28
D: .
size: .

CDR3: CASNPDSFSSYNSPLHF
DNA: TGCGCCAGCAACCCGGACAGTTTCAGCTCCTATAATTCACCCCTCCACTTT
J: TRBJ1-6
V: TRBV10-2
D: .
size: .

CDR3: CASSGTVTQPQHF
DNA: TGTGCCAGCAGTGGGACAGTCACCCAGCCCCAGCATTTT
J: TRBJ1-5
V: TRBV12-3/TRBV12-4
D: TRBD1
size: .

CDR3: CASSLLHEQYF
DNA: TGTGCCAGCAGCTTGCTCCACGAGCAGTACTTC
J: TRBJ2-7
V: TRBV5-8
D: .
size: few

CDR3: CASSSNRGNQPQHF
DNA: TGTGCCAGCAGCTCGAACAGGGGCAATCAGCCCCAGCATTTT
J: TRBJ1-5
V: TRBV7-9
D: .
size: .

CDR3: CASNGGGLETQYF
DNA: TGTGCCAGCAATGGGGGGGGCCTAGAGACCCAGTACTTC
J: TRBJ2-5
V: TRBV2
D: .
size: .

CDR3: CASSFRDRQGGANVLTF
DNA: TGTGCCAGCAGTTTCCGGGACAGACAAGGAGGGGCCAACGTCCTGACTTTC
J: TRBJ2-6
V: TRBV2
D: TRBD1
size: .

CDR3: CASSQVAGNTEAFF
DNA: TGTGCCAGCAGCCAAGTTGCGGGAAACACTGAAGCTTTCTTT
J: TRBJ1-1
V: TRBV3-1/TRBV3-2
D: .
size: .

CDR3: CASSVTAFNEQFF
DNA: TGTGCCAGCAGCGTGACAGCCTTCAATGAGCAGTTCTTC
J: TRBJ2-1
V: TRBV11-3
D: .
size: .

CDR3: CASRDHSTGGLRASNTGELFF
DNA: TGTGCCAGCAGGGACCACTCGACAGGGGGCTTAAGGGCTTCGAACACCGGGGAGCTGTTTTTT
J: TRBJ2-2
V: TRBV2
D: TRBD1
size: .

CDR3: CASSETGGEQYF
DNA: TGTGCCAGCAGCGAAACAGGGGGCGAGCAGTACTTC
J: TRBJ2-7
V: TRBV11-3
D: TRBD1
size: many

CDR3: CASHPGEGVNTEAFF
DNA: TGCGCCAGTCACCCGGGAGAAGGAGTGAACACTGAAGCTTTCTTT
J: TRBJ1-1
V: TRBV5-1
D: .
size: .

CDR3: CASSLTGQGATEAFF
DNA: TGTGCCAGCAGCTTAACTGGACAGGGGGCCACTGAAGCTTTCTTT
J: TRBJ1-1
V: TRBV7-6
D: TRBD1
size: .

CDR3: CASSQEQGAQETQYF
DNA: TGTGCCAGCAGCCAGGAACAGGGGGCGCAGGAGACCCAGTACTTC
J: TRBJ2-5
V: TRBV4-2
D: TRBD1
size: .

CDR3: CASSPLGGSQTDTQYF
DNA: TGTGCCAGCAGCCCACTGGGCGGGTCTCAGACAGATACGCAGTATTTT
J: TRBJ2-3
V: TRBV28
D: .
size: .

CDR3: CASSLAMAPTDTQYF
DNA: TGTGCCAGCAGCTTAGCCATGGCCCCCACAGATACGCAGTATTTT
J: TRBJ2-3
V: TRBV7-6
D: .
size: .

CDR3: CACRLAGGETQYF
DNA: TGTGCCTGCCGACTAGCGGGAGGGGAGACCCAGTACTTC
J: TRBJ2-5
V: TRBV12-3/TRBV12-4
D: TRBD2
size: .

CDR3: CASSPPSHRETTIYF
DNA: TGTGCCAGCTCACCACCGAGCCACAGGGAAACAACCATATATTTT
J: TRBJ1-3
V: TRBV18
D: .
size: .

CDR3: CASSSWGGGARLGNEQFF
DNA: TGTGCCAGCAGCTCCTGGGGAGGGGGAGCGCGCTTAGGGAATGAGCAGTTCTTC
J: TRBJ2-1
V: TRBV11-2
D: .
size: .

CDR3: CASSLPILGQGGVTEAFF
DNA: TGCGCCAGCAGCTTACCTATCCTGGGGCAGGGAGGCGTCACTGAAGCTTTCTTT
J: TRBJ1-1
V: TRBV5-1
D: .
size: once

CDR3: CASSLASNEQFF
DNA: TGTGCCAGCAGCTTAGCTAGCAATGAGCAGTTCTTC
J: TRBJ2-1
V: TRBV11-3
D: .
size: .

CDR3: CASSQELRGNQPQHF
DNA: TGTGCCAGCAGCCAAGAGCTCCGGGGCAATCAGCCCCAGCATTTT
J: TRBJ1-5
V: TRBV4-2
D: .
size: .

CDR3: CASSQVLARRETQYF
DNA: TGCGCCAGCAGCCAAGTCTTAGCGAGAAGGGAGACCCAGTACTTC
J: TRBJ2-5
V: TRBV4-1
D: .
size: .

CDR3: CASSSGQGGSGNTIYF
DNA: TGCGCCAGCAGCTCGGGACAGGGCGGATCTGGAAACACCATATATTTT
J: TRBJ1-3
V: TRBV5-1
D: TRBD1
size: .